Below, one T cell receptor (beta chain) is given with its context. Antigen: not known. From germline, CDR1 is SEHNR and CDR2 FQNEAQ (reference sequence). This CDR3 comprises 18 residues. V lost 6 bases, J lost 8 bases, and 28 bases lay in between. These data come from a study of cytomegalovirus exposure and HLA in healthy donors. As for the study in general: The roughly 110 validation repertoires were produced on the same platform as the roughly 700 repertoires of the first cohort. This was reported in a later analysis.

Some clones are missing from TCRdb's copy, which holds only in-frame ones; the method was immunoSEQ multiplex PCR. The sample holds about 130,000 clones; around nine tenths are singletons and the top ten take 1.2% to 1.5%. Study conclusions and caveats: Among the CMV-associated chains, three were confirmed in vitro as specific for CMV antigens. First-cohort TCR clusters were later found to tend to co-occur in the 120 validation repertoires.

The donors formed part of the roughly 110-subject validation cohort, distinct from the roughly 670-subject first cohort. The source is a man aged 30 to 39 in good health and CMV-seronegative. The chain joins TRBV7-9 to TRBJ1-4, with D perhaps matching TRBD1 (6 bases). The specimen was PBMCs. CDR3 loop: CASSPTPGQGRWAEKLFF. DNA for the CDR3: TGTGCCAGCAGTCCAACTCCGGGACAAGGAAGATGGGCGGAAAAACTGTTTTTT.